These T cell receptor beta chains were read from a single sample in a study of regulatory T cells in long-lasting Graves disease. Using its own MiXCR run on the multiplex PCR reads, TCRdb lists one record per CDR3 protein. The sample includes over 450,000 distinct CDR3 sequences, approximately 12% of them seen just once. These data also featured in a second study, about T cells in Graves' hyperthyroidism and ophthalmopathy.

Material: peripheral blood mononuclear cells (PBMCs), obtained at new diagnosis, from a patient treated with antithyroid drugs. These receptors came from a woman aged 30 to 39 with Graves disease. Both conserved end residues are part of each CDR3. The order of the fields is D gene, V gene, J gene, clone size, CDR3 DNA, CDR3 protein. The D gene is left open where the match is weak. Clone size is not always given. Where it is, it says once, few, many or a class for expanded clones.

d_call: TRBD2; v_call: TRBV12-3/TRBV12-4; j_call: TRBJ2-1; clone_size: many; cdr3_nt: TGTGCCAGCACCCACGGGCTAGCGGGAGTTAATGAGCAGTTCTTC; cdr3_aa: CASTHGLAGVNEQFF
d_call: .; v_call: TRBV7-9; j_call: TRBJ2-7; clone_size: many; cdr3_nt: TGTGCCAGCAGCCGAAGTTCAGGGGACGGCACCTACGAGCAGTACTTC; cdr3_aa: CASSRSSGDGTYEQYF
d_call: .; v_call: TRBV2; j_call: TRBJ2-7; clone_size: many; cdr3_nt: TGTGCCAGCAGTGATGTTCGAGAGACCTTCTACGAGCAGTACTTC; cdr3_aa: CASSDVRETFYEQYF
d_call: TRBD2; v_call: TRBV2; j_call: TRBJ2-7; clone_size: many; cdr3_nt: TGTGCCAGCAGCGGGGGGGCGCGCTACGAGCAGTACTTC; cdr3_aa: CASSGGARYEQYF
d_call: .; v_call: TRBV20-1; j_call: TRBJ1-1; clone_size: many; cdr3_nt: TGCAGTGTCGCAGGACAGAGGAACACTGAAGCTTTCTTT; cdr3_aa: CSVAGQRNTEAFF
d_call: TRBD1; v_call: TRBV30; j_call: TRBJ2-5; clone_size: many; cdr3_nt: TGTGCCTGGAGTGTACTAGGGGGCGAAGGGACCCAGTACTTC; cdr3_aa: CAWSVLGGEGTQYF
d_call: .; v_call: TRBV3-1; j_call: TRBJ2-7; clone_size: many; cdr3_nt: TGTGCCAGCAGCCCGATCGCGGTCTACCCCTACGAGCAGTACTTC; cdr3_aa: CASSPIAVYPYEQYF
d_call: TRBD2; v_call: TRBV20-1; j_call: TRBJ2-5; clone_size: many; cdr3_nt: TGCAGTGCTAGGGGACGAACTAGCGCCCAAGAGACCCAGTACTTC; cdr3_aa: CSARGRTSAQETQYF
d_call: .; v_call: TRBV2; j_call: TRBJ1-1; clone_size: many; cdr3_nt: TGTGCCAGCAGTGAACGGGGGAACACTGAAGCTTTCTTT; cdr3_aa: CASSERGNTEAFF
d_call: TRBD1; v_call: TRBV6-1; j_call: TRBJ1-5; clone_size: many; cdr3_nt: TGTGCCAGCAACGGCGGTAAGACAGGGGGAAATCAGCCCCAGCATTTT; cdr3_aa: CASNGGKTGGNQPQHF
d_call: TRBD1; v_call: TRBV29-1; j_call: TRBJ1-5; clone_size: .; cdr3_nt: TGCAGCGTTAGAGGGGGCGGGAATCAGCCCCAGCATTTT; cdr3_aa: CSVRGGGNQPQHF
d_call: .; v_call: TRBV11-3; j_call: TRBJ2-3; clone_size: many; cdr3_nt: TGTGCCAGCAAGACTTTTACTTCAGATACGCAGTATTTT; cdr3_aa: CASKTFTSDTQYF
d_call: .; v_call: TRBV12-3/TRBV12-4; j_call: TRBJ1-2; clone_size: many; cdr3_nt: TGTGCCAGCAGCCTCGGGACGTTGACGGGCTATGGCTACACCTTC; cdr3_aa: CASSLGTLTGYGYTF
d_call: TRBD2; v_call: TRBV7-6; j_call: TRBJ2-3; clone_size: many; cdr3_nt: TGTGCCAGCAGCTCCGCAACCGGGAGGGTAACAGATACGCAGTATTTT; cdr3_aa: CASSSATGRVTDTQYF
d_call: .; v_call: TRBV4-3; j_call: TRBJ1-5; clone_size: few; cdr3_nt: TGCGCCAGCAGCCAAGAACAGGGTGGCCAGCCCCAGCATTTT; cdr3_aa: CASSQEQGGQPQHF
d_call: .; v_call: TRBV29-1; j_call: TRBJ2-7; clone_size: .; cdr3_nt: TGCAGCGTTGAAGATCGGACACAATGGGGCTACGAGCAGTACTTC; cdr3_aa: CSVEDRTQWGYEQYF
d_call: .; v_call: TRBV4-3; j_call: TRBJ2-2; clone_size: few; cdr3_nt: TGCGCCAGCAGCCGCGCTAGAACCGGGGAGCTGTTTTTT; cdr3_aa: CASSRARTGELFF
d_call: TRBD1; v_call: TRBV2; j_call: TRBJ2-7; clone_size: .; cdr3_nt: TGTGCCAGCAGTCCCGGACGGGACAGACGAGGAGAGCAGTACTTC; cdr3_aa: CASSPGRDRRGEQYF
d_call: TRBD1; v_call: TRBV28; j_call: TRBJ1-5; clone_size: many; cdr3_nt: TGTGCCAGCAGTTTACCTCGGGACAGGGGGCGCGGGTTTCAGCCCCAGCATTTT; cdr3_aa: CASSLPRDRGRGFQPQHF
d_call: .; v_call: TRBV7-3; j_call: TRBJ1-3; clone_size: many; cdr3_nt: TGTGCCAGCAGGGCACCGACTGCGTCTGGAAACACCATATATTTT; cdr3_aa: CASRAPTASGNTIYF
d_call: .; v_call: TRBV30; j_call: TRBJ2-3; clone_size: few; cdr3_nt: TGTGCCTGGGTAACAGGGTTGGTCGCGTCGGATACGCAGTATTTT; cdr3_aa: CAWVTGLVASDTQYF
d_call: TRBD2; v_call: TRBV5-5; j_call: TRBJ2-7; clone_size: .; cdr3_nt: TGTGCCAGCAGCTTGTCTAGCGGGAGGGCCTACGAGCAGTACTTC; cdr3_aa: CASSLSSGRAYEQYF
d_call: .; v_call: TRBV13; j_call: TRBJ1-3; clone_size: .; cdr3_nt: TGTGCCAGCAGCCAAACCCGGTCAGGGAGTCTATGGAACACCATATATTTT; cdr3_aa: CASSQTRSGSLWNTIYF
d_call: .; v_call: TRBV18; j_call: TRBJ2-3; clone_size: many; cdr3_nt: TGTGCCAGCTCACACCTCGACTCACTCAATACGCAGTATTTT; cdr3_aa: CASSHLDSLNTQYF
d_call: TRBD2; v_call: TRBV20-1; j_call: TRBJ2-7; clone_size: many; cdr3_nt: TGCAGTGCGCGACTAGCGGGAGTTGTCGAGCAGTACTTC; cdr3_aa: CSARLAGVVEQYF
d_call: .; v_call: TRBV3-1; j_call: TRBJ2-5; clone_size: many; cdr3_nt: TGTGCCAGCAGCCGACGAGAGACCCAGTACTTC; cdr3_aa: CASSRRETQYF
d_call: TRBD1; v_call: TRBV6-1; j_call: TRBJ1-2; clone_size: many; cdr3_nt: TGTGCCAGCAGTAAAAACCGGGACAGGGGTACTGGCTACACCTTC; cdr3_aa: CASSKNRDRGTGYTF
d_call: .; v_call: TRBV10-2; j_call: TRBJ1-1; clone_size: many; cdr3_nt: TGCGCCAGCAGTGAGTCCCGGGACTACACTGAAGCTTTCTTT; cdr3_aa: CASSESRDYTEAFF
d_call: TRBD2; v_call: TRBV20-1; j_call: TRBJ2-3; clone_size: many; cdr3_nt: TGCAGTGCTAGCCCAGCGGGGGGAGGAGATACGCAGTATTTT; cdr3_aa: CSASPAGGGDTQYF
d_call: .; v_call: TRBV30; j_call: TRBJ1-1; clone_size: many; cdr3_nt: TGTGCCTGGATGAGGTATAGGGAGAGGGGCACTGAAGCTTTCTTT; cdr3_aa: CAWMRYRERGTEAFF
d_call: .; v_call: TRBV7-8; j_call: TRBJ1-1; clone_size: few; cdr3_nt: TGTGCCAGCAGCTTACGGGGGGCCTCGAACACTGAAGCTTTCTTT; cdr3_aa: CASSLRGASNTEAFF
d_call: .; v_call: TRBV10-1; j_call: TRBJ2-3; clone_size: many; cdr3_nt: TGCGCCAGCAGTGAGTCGGGGAGGAGCACAGATACGCAGTATTTT; cdr3_aa: CASSESGRSTDTQYF
d_call: .; v_call: TRBV2; j_call: TRBJ2-7; clone_size: many; cdr3_nt: TGTGCCAGCATGGGACGGCCCCAGAGATACGAGCAGTACTTC; cdr3_aa: CASMGRPQRYEQYF
d_call: .; v_call: TRBV19; j_call: TRBJ2-4; clone_size: many; cdr3_nt: TGTGCCAGTAGTATACAGTTAGCCAAAAACATTCAGTACTTC; cdr3_aa: CASSIQLAKNIQYF
d_call: .; v_call: TRBV4-1; j_call: TRBJ2-1; clone_size: many; cdr3_nt: TGCGCCAGCAGCCTAGACGGGGGGCGGGCTCGCCCCTACAATGAGCAGTTCTTC; cdr3_aa: CASSLDGGRARPYNEQFF
d_call: .; v_call: TRBV18; j_call: TRBJ1-1; clone_size: .; cdr3_nt: TGTGCCAGCTCACTAAGTTCGACAGCCCTTAACACTGAAGCTTTCTTT; cdr3_aa: CASSLSSTALNTEAFF
d_call: .; v_call: TRBV4-1; j_call: TRBJ2-1; clone_size: .; cdr3_nt: TGCGCCAGCAGCTCCCGGTTGTGGATTGAGCAGTTCTTC; cdr3_aa: CASSSRLWIEQFF
d_call: .; v_call: TRBV9; j_call: TRBJ2-5; clone_size: few; cdr3_nt: TGTGCCAGCAGCCCACGTGACAGGTACCAAGAGACCCAGTACTTC; cdr3_aa: CASSPRDRYQETQYF
d_call: .; v_call: TRBV6-1; j_call: TRBJ2-7; clone_size: many; cdr3_nt: TGTGCCACACCCGGTGGCGGGGCCACCTACGAGCAGTACTTC; cdr3_aa: CATPGGGATYEQYF
d_call: .; v_call: TRBV7-2; j_call: TRBJ2-3; clone_size: .; cdr3_nt: TGTGCCAGCAGCTTTATCTTCACAGATACGCAGTATTTT; cdr3_aa: CASSFIFTDTQYF
d_call: TRBD1; v_call: TRBV7-3; j_call: TRBJ2-5; clone_size: few; cdr3_nt: TGTGCCAGCAGCAAGACAGGGGCGCAAGAGACCCAGTACTTC; cdr3_aa: CASSKTGAQETQYF
d_call: .; v_call: TRBV19; j_call: TRBJ1-1; clone_size: .; cdr3_nt: TGTGCCAGTAGTATAGGCCGAGGGGGCACTGAAGCTTTCTTT; cdr3_aa: CASSIGRGGTEAFF
d_call: TRBD2; v_call: TRBV20-1; j_call: TRBJ2-1; clone_size: many; cdr3_nt: TGCAGTGCTAACCAAAGGAGGACTAGGAGTCTCAATGAGCAGTTCTTC; cdr3_aa: CSANQRRTRSLNEQFF
d_call: TRBD2; v_call: TRBV10-3; j_call: TRBJ2-3; clone_size: many; cdr3_nt: TGTGCCATCAGTGGGACTAGCGGGAGTGTCACAGATACGCAGTATTTT; cdr3_aa: CAISGTSGSVTDTQYF
d_call: .; v_call: TRBV20-1; j_call: TRBJ1-1; clone_size: .; cdr3_nt: TGCAGTGCTAGAGATATCAACCGGGACCTAACCTTGAACACTGAAGCTTTCTTT; cdr3_aa: CSARDINRDLTLNTEAFF
d_call: .; v_call: TRBV12-3/TRBV12-4; j_call: TRBJ2-1; clone_size: .; cdr3_nt: TGTGCCAGCAGTTTACAACTATACAATGAGCAGTTCTTC; cdr3_aa: CASSLQLYNEQFF
d_call: .; v_call: TRBV6-9; j_call: TRBJ1-2; clone_size: few; cdr3_nt: TGTGCCAGCAGTTACGGCTCGCTTAACTATGGCTACACCTTC; cdr3_aa: CASSYGSLNYGYTF
d_call: .; v_call: TRBV18; j_call: TRBJ2-1; clone_size: .; cdr3_nt: TGTGCCAGCTCACCAACGACTGCCACCGACAATAAGCAGTTCTTC; cdr3_aa: CASSPTTATDNKQFF
d_call: .; v_call: TRBV6-1; j_call: TRBJ2-3; clone_size: few; cdr3_nt: TGTGCCAGCAGTAGAACAGAGGCAGATACGCAGTATTTT; cdr3_aa: CASSRTEADTQYF
d_call: .; v_call: TRBV28; j_call: TRBJ1-1; clone_size: .; cdr3_nt: TGTGCCAGCAGATCTGACGGGAGAGAAGCTTTCTTT; cdr3_aa: CASRSDGREAFF
d_call: .; v_call: TRBV7-9; j_call: TRBJ1-4; clone_size: many; cdr3_nt: TGTGCCAGCAGCTTAGGCAGGTCTGCAACTAATGAAAAACTGTTTTTT; cdr3_aa: CASSLGRSATNEKLFF
d_call: TRBD1; v_call: TRBV6-1; j_call: TRBJ1-1; clone_size: .; cdr3_nt: TGTGCCAGCAGGCCGGGACAGCCGAACACTGAAGCTTTCTTT; cdr3_aa: CASRPGQPNTEAFF
d_call: TRBD1; v_call: TRBV30; j_call: TRBJ2-3; clone_size: many; cdr3_nt: TGTGCCTGGAACAGGGGCGATACGCAGTATTTT; cdr3_aa: CAWNRGDTQYF
d_call: TRBD2; v_call: TRBV30; j_call: TRBJ2-5; clone_size: few; cdr3_nt: TGTGCCTGGAGTGGCATAGCGGGAGTAGGGGAGACCCAGTACTTC; cdr3_aa: CAWSGIAGVGETQYF
d_call: TRBD1; v_call: TRBV28; j_call: TRBJ1-4; clone_size: many; cdr3_nt: TGTGCCAGCAGTTTGCGGGACAGTACAACTAATGAAAAACTGTTTTTT; cdr3_aa: CASSLRDSTTNEKLFF
d_call: TRBD1; v_call: TRBV20-1; j_call: TRBJ1-2; clone_size: .; cdr3_nt: TGCAGTGCTAGGCGTACAGGGGGTGGGGTCTATGGCTACACCTTC; cdr3_aa: CSARRTGGGVYGYTF
d_call: TRBD1; v_call: TRBV29-1; j_call: TRBJ1-2; clone_size: few; cdr3_nt: TGCAGCGTACTGACAGGGGGCGCGCATGGCTACACCTTC; cdr3_aa: CSVLTGGAHGYTF